This passage covers 10 T cell receptor beta chains from one sample sequenced in a study of beta chain features in type 1 diabetes. The investigators reverse transcribed all of the isolated RNA, so they sequenced expressed TCRB transcripts. The table came from immunoSEQ multiplex PCR; TCRdb's copy has only in-frame clones and leaves some out. The repertoire holds some 350,000 clones, roughly a tenth seen once, with about 0.64% in the top ten. No antigen is known for these receptors. Study conclusions and caveats: In every one of the four CD4+ subsets, TCRB CDR3s were moderately but significantly shorter in Type 1 diabetes patients.

The material sequenced was central memory CD4+ T cells from blood. Every receptor here comes from a man aged 30 to 45 with type 1 diabetes.

V and J are TRBV7-2 and TRBJ1-3; D gene ambiguous. The CDR3 is 16 residues long. Germline values: CDR1 SGHTA, CDR2 FQGNSA. V lost 2 bases, J lost 0 bases, and 11 bases lay in between. CDR3 protein: CASSLSHDPSGNTIYF. CDR3 DNA sequence: TGTGCCAGCAGCTTATCACACGATCCCTCTGGAAACACCATATATTTT.

The chain carries TRBV5-1 and TRBJ2-1; either TRBD1 or TRBD2 may supply D (5 bases each). Between the trimmed V and J ends, which lost 0 bases and 7 bases, there was a span of 14 bases. The CDR3 consists of 15 residues. The germline gives CDR1 SGHRS, CDR2 YFSETQ. The CDR3 bases are TGCGCCAGCAGCTTGGGGGACCTATTGATTAATGAGCAGTTCTTC. Its protein product is CASSLGDLLINEQFF.

This clone was observed at least ten times. The chain has TRBV9 and TRBJ1-2, with 9 bases fitting TRBD1. Germline V gives CDR1 SGDLS, CDR2 YYNGEE. The CDR3 has 14 residues. After removal of 4 bases from V and 9 bases from J, the junction contained 10 bases not matched to a gene. The CDR3 reads CASSRQGVFESYTF. The CDR3 region has the DNA TGTGCCAGCAGCCGACAGGGGGTATTCGAGAGCTACACCTTC.

This clone has a handful of counts. The chain combines TRBV19 with TRBJ2-7; weak D call: TRBD1 (6 bases). The germline gives CDR1 LNHDA, CDR2 SQIVND (reference sequence). Trimming took 2 bases from V and 2 from J, leaving 13 bases between them. This CDR3 comprises 15 residues. CDR3 in amino acids: CASSISTGQTYEQYF. The CDR3 region has the DNA TGTGCCAGTAGTATATCGACAGGTCAGACCTACGAGCAGTACTTC.

This chain joins TRBV30 and TRBJ2-3, with 7 bases lining up with TRBD2. The germline V gene encodes CDR1 GTSNPN and CDR2 SVGIG (reference sequence). The CDR3 covers 17 residues. The ends lost 2 bases at V and 2 bases at J; junction bases unmatched: 13. The DNA for the CDR3 is TGTGCCTGGAGTCGTGGTTCGAGGGGAGGGATCACAGATACGCAGTATTTT. Translation: CAWSRGSRGGITDTQYF.

Regarding this clone: This specimen includes other DNA sequences encoding the same CDR3. V and J are TRBV7-2 and TRBJ2-3; no definite D call. V lost 0 bases and J 6 bases, leaving 1 base between the germline ends. The germline V gene encodes CDR1 SGHTA and CDR2 FQGNSA. This CDR3 has 11 residues. The CDR3 region is CASSLADTQYF. CDR3 DNA sequence: TGTGCCAGCAGCTTAGCGGATACGCAGTATTTT.

This chain joins TRBV10-3 and TRBJ1-1, with D perhaps matching TRBD1 (5 bases). The CDR3 has 13 amino acids. V lost 8 bases to trimming and J lost 2 bases, with 12 bases between them. Germline V lookup: CDR1 ENHRY, CDR2 SYGVKD. CDR3 residues: CAIREGFNTEAFF. Here the CDR3 DNA reads TGTGCCATCCGGGAGGGGTTCAACACTGAAGCTTTCTTT.

This clone was seen only a few times. V gene TRBV5-4 combines with J gene TRBJ2-2; 12 bases line up with TRBD2. Germline CDR1 is SGHNT and CDR2 is YYREEE (reference sequence). This CDR3 contains 16 residues. The trim removed 3 bases at V and 4 bases at J, leaving 4 bases unmatched. The chain's CDR3 is CASSSTSGRGTGELFF. The CDR3, as DNA: TGTGCCAGCAGCTCGACTAGCGGGAGAGGCACCGGGGAGCTGTTTTTT. The variable domain in full, with the rest retrieved from reference TRBV5-4 and TRBJ2-2, is ETGVTQSPTHLIKTRGQQVTLRCSSQSGHNTVSWYQQALGQGPQFIFQYYREEENGRGNFPPRFSGLQFPNYSSELNVNALELDDSALYLCASSSTSGRGTGELFFGEGSRLTVL.

The rearrangement joins TRBV6-5 to TRBJ2-7; D uncertain. From germline, CDR1 is MNHEY and CDR2 SVGAGI. This CDR3 spans 13 amino acids. The V end was cut by 0 bases, the J end by 2 bases, with 5 bases between. CDR3 residues: CASSYSKTYEQYF. CDR3 DNA: TGTGCCAGCAGTTACTCAAAGACCTACGAGCAGTACTTC.

The chain employs TRBV6-1 and TRBJ2-7; D remains unclear. Germline-derived CDR1 and CDR2 are MNHNS and SASEGT. The CDR3 is 12 residues long. Trimming shortened V by 8 bases and J by 3 bases, and 11 bases separated the two germline ends. CDR3 loop: CASGTGGYEQYF. The CDR3 nucleotides are TGTGCCAGCGGTACGGGCGGCTACGAGCAGTACTTC.